The rows below give T cell receptor beta chains drawn from one sample of a study of blood T cells in healthy people across ages. TCRdb fed the 5' RACE reads into MiXCR, producing one record per CDR3 protein. The sample has roughly 1.9 million distinct CDR3 sequences; about 39% are singletons. Sequencing was carried out using blood. The receptors originated from a human donor in good health. The CDR3 runs from the conserved cysteine through the conserved F or W. A D gene is named only where the DNA matches it firmly. Only some rows state a clone size, as once, few, many or a class for expanded clones.

v_gene: TRBV4-3
d_gene: .
j_gene: TRBJ1-1
abundance: once
CDR3aa: CASSQYRVVGEAFF
CDR3nt: TGCGCCAGCAGCCAGTACAGGGTAGTGGGTGAAGCTTTCTTT

v_gene: TRBV20-1
d_gene: .
j_gene: TRBJ1-2
abundance: .
CDR3aa: CSARGGHRPINYGYTF
CDR3nt: TGCAGTGCTAGAGGTGGACATCGCCCAATCAACTATGGCTACACCTTC

v_gene: TRBV29-1
d_gene: TRBD1
j_gene: TRBJ2-7
abundance: few
CDR3aa: CSVGDRYDPLREQYF
CDR3nt: TGCAGCGTTGGGGACAGATACGACCCACTACGCGAGCAGTACTTC

v_gene: TRBV7-2
d_gene: TRBD1
j_gene: TRBJ1-2
abundance: few
CDR3aa: CASSLVGTGSYGYTF
CDR3nt: TGTGCCAGCAGCTTAGTTGGGACAGGATCCTATGGCTACACCTTC

v_gene: TRBV2
d_gene: .
j_gene: TRBJ2-1
abundance: once
CDR3aa: CASSLLAEIGEQFF
CDR3nt: TGTGCCAGCAGTCTACTAGCAGAGATCGGTGAGCAGTTCTTC

v_gene: TRBV4-1
d_gene: TRBD1
j_gene: TRBJ2-4
abundance: few
CDR3aa: CASSQIGRGPENIQYF
CDR3nt: TGCGCCAGCAGCCAAATTGGCAGGGGGCCCGAAAACATTCAGTACTTC

v_gene: TRBV6-5
d_gene: TRBD1
j_gene: TRBJ2-2
abundance: .
CDR3aa: CASSTDRVGTGELFF
CDR3nt: TGTGCCAGCAGTACTGACAGGGTTGGCACCGGGGAGCTGTTTTTT

v_gene: TRBV3-1
d_gene: .
j_gene: TRBJ2-1
abundance: .
CDR3aa: CASSRNIGVYNEQFF
CDR3nt: TGTGCCAGCAGCCGAAACATAGGGGTTTACAATGAGCAGTTCTTC

v_gene: TRBV29-1
d_gene: .
j_gene: TRBJ2-2
abundance: .
CDR3aa: CSVEDRGGQTTPGELFF
CDR3nt: TGCAGCGTTGAAGATCGGGGGGGACAGACAACACCCGGGGAGCTGTTTTTT

v_gene: TRBV6-2/TRBV6-3
d_gene: .
j_gene: TRBJ1-4
abundance: .
CDR3aa: CASSSGGLKLFF
CDR3nt: TGTGCCAGCAGTTCTGGGGGGCTAAAACTGTTTTTT

v_gene: TRBV12-3/TRBV12-4
d_gene: .
j_gene: TRBJ2-4
abundance: .
CDR3aa: CASLDRRGAKNIQYF
CDR3nt: TGTGCCAGCTTAGACAGGCGGGGGGCCAAAAACATTCAGTACTTC

v_gene: TRBV5-1
d_gene: .
j_gene: TRBJ2-3
abundance: once
CDR3aa: CASSLGVSRSDTQYF
CDR3nt: TGCGCCAGCAGCTTGGGAGTGAGTAGGTCAGATACGCAGTATTTT

v_gene: TRBV20-1
d_gene: TRBD2
j_gene: TRBJ2-3
abundance: .
CDR3aa: CSARTTSGQSRSTDTQYF
CDR3nt: TGCAGTGCTAGAACGACTAGCGGGCAATCGAGAAGCACAGATACGCAGTATTTT

v_gene: TRBV11-3
d_gene: .
j_gene: TRBJ2-7
abundance: .
CDR3aa: CASSLQAASNEQYF
CDR3nt: TGTGCCAGCAGCCTACAGGCTGCATCGAATGAGCAGTACTTC

v_gene: TRBV20-1
d_gene: TRBD1
j_gene: TRBJ2-5
abundance: .
CDR3aa: CSARKQGADETQYF
CDR3nt: TGCAGTGCTAGGAAACAGGGGGCAGATGAGACCCAGTACTTC

v_gene: TRBV4-3
d_gene: TRBD2
j_gene: TRBJ2-5
abundance: .
CDR3aa: CASSQGPLAGGRAETQYF
CDR3nt: TGCGCCAGCAGCCAAGGACCCCTAGCGGGCGGGAGGGCAGAGACCCAGTACTTC

v_gene: TRBV4-3
d_gene: .
j_gene: TRBJ2-5
abundance: .
CDR3aa: CASSQDLGGAGETQYF
CDR3nt: TGCGCCAGCAGCCAAGATCTAGGAGGAGCAGGGGAGACCCAGTACTTC

v_gene: TRBV7-2
d_gene: TRBD1
j_gene: TRBJ2-1
abundance: .
CDR3aa: CASSLLDRGYEQFF
CDR3nt: TGTGCCAGCAGCTTACTAGACAGGGGCTACGAGCAGTTCTTC

v_gene: TRBV3-1
d_gene: TRBD2
j_gene: TRBJ2-7
abundance: .
CDR3aa: CASSQDGTSGASSCEQYF
CDR3nt: TGTGCCAGCAGCCAAGACGGGACTAGCGGGGCCTCCTCCTGCGAGCAGTACTTC

v_gene: TRBV20-1
d_gene: .
j_gene: TRBJ1-2
abundance: .
CDR3aa: CSAREGEMLADGYTF
CDR3nt: TGCAGTGCTAGAGAGGGTGAGATGTTGGCGGATGGCTACACCTTC

v_gene: TRBV27
d_gene: .
j_gene: TRBJ2-5
abundance: .
CDR3aa: CASSPAVYQETQYF
CDR3nt: TGTGCCAGCAGTCCAGCGGTGTACCAAGAGACCCAGTACTTC

v_gene: TRBV28
d_gene: .
j_gene: TRBJ1-6
abundance: .
CDR3aa: CASSLYRLDSPLHF
CDR3nt: TGTGCCAGCAGTTTATACAGGCTAGATTCACCCCTCCACTTT

v_gene: TRBV24-1
d_gene: .
j_gene: TRBJ2-1
abundance: few
CDR3aa: CATSDSIPHLVRNEQFF
CDR3nt: TGTGCCACCAGTGACTCCATCCCTCATCTAGTGCGTAATGAGCAGTTCTTC

v_gene: TRBV2
d_gene: TRBD1
j_gene: TRBJ1-2
abundance: .
CDR3aa: CASKRGDRDLYGYTF
CDR3nt: TGTGCCAGCAAAAGGGGGGACAGGGACTTATATGGCTACACCTTC

v_gene: TRBV5-1
d_gene: TRBD1
j_gene: TRBJ2-5
abundance: .
CDR3aa: CASSRLGQGDSETQYF
CDR3nt: TGCGCCAGCAGTCGACTTGGGCAGGGGGATTCAGAGACCCAGTACTTC

v_gene: TRBV7-6
d_gene: TRBD1
j_gene: TRBJ2-6
abundance: few
CDR3aa: CASSLVTGNTGANVLTF
CDR3nt: TGTGCCAGCAGCTTAGTGACAGGGAATACTGGGGCCAACGTCCTGACTTTC

v_gene: TRBV29-1
d_gene: .
j_gene: TRBJ2-4
abundance: few
CDR3aa: CSTLQGGKNIQYF
CDR3nt: TGCAGCACTTTGCAGGGAGGCAAAAACATTCAGTACTTC

v_gene: TRBV29-1
d_gene: .
j_gene: TRBJ2-1
abundance: .
CDR3aa: CSVGGGGLVGNEQFF
CDR3nt: TGCAGCGTTGGAGGGGGGGGGCTAGTGGGCAATGAGCAGTTCTTC